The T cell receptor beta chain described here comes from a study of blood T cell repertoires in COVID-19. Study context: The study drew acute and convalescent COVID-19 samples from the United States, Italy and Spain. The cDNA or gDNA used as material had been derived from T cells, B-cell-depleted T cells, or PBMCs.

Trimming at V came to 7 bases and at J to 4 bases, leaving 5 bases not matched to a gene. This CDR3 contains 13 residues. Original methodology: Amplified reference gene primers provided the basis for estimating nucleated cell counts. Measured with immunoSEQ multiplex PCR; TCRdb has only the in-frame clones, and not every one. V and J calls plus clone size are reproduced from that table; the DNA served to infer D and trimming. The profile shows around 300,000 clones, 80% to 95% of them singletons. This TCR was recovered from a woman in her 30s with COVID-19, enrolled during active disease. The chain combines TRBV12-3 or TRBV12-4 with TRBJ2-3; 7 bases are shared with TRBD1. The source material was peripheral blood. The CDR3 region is CASTRQGADTQYF. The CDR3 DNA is TGTGCCAGCACCCGACAGGGAGCAGATACGCAGTATTTT.